A single sample gave rise to the 5 T cell receptor beta chains below, sequenced in a study of blood T cells in healthy people across ages. Using a J-beta primer mix together with a sample-barcoded 5' primer, a second PCR was run for about 6 to 11 cycles. TCRdb reprocessed the 5' RACE reads with MiXCR, giving one entry per CDR3 protein. The sample yields just over 800,000 distinct CDR3 sequences, roughly 60% seen once. The sample comprised blood. The receptor source for this set is a man aged 25-45 years in good health.

This chain joins TRBV6-2 or TRBV6-3 and TRBJ1-5; D uncertain. Trimming left V 6 bases short and J 9 bases short, with 15 bases between. CDR1 and CDR2 (germline): MNHEY, SVGEGT. The CDR3 consists of 13 residues. The DNA for the CDR3 is TGTGCCAGCAGGGTGGCTGAGCTATGGCCCCAGCATTTT. Amino acid sequence: CASRVAELWPQHF.

The rearrangement uses TRBV29-1 and TRBJ2-7; TRBD2 aligns across 10 bases. Germline assignment: CDR1 SQVTM and CDR2 ANQGSEA. This CDR3 comprises 15 residues. J lost 2 bases, V lost 3 bases, and 7 bases had no gene match. In DNA form, the CDR3 reads TGCAGCGTTGAGGGAACTAGCGGGATCACCTACGAGCAGTACTTC. Translation gives CSVEGTSGITYEQYF.

This clonotype was seen repeatedly, ten times or more. V and J are TRBV6-4 and TRBJ2-3; 8 bases align to TRBD2. The junction had 6 bases not matched to a gene; V was cut back by 2 bases and J by 2 bases. This CDR3 is built from 16 residues. Germline V gene lookup returns CDR1 MRHNA and CDR2 SNTAGT. The CDR3 nucleotides are TGTGCCAGCAGTGACGGTGGCGGGGGGAACACAGATACGCAGTATTTT. This codes for CASSDGGGGNTDTQYF.

This clonotype has just a few counts. The chain employs TRBV4-3 and TRBJ2-1, with D possibly being TRBD2 (7 bases). The V gene lost 3 bases and the J gene lost 8 bases, with 11 bases spanning the gap. CDR1 and CDR2 (germline): LGHNA, YSLEER. The CDR3 is made up of 13 amino acids. Here the CDR3 reads CASSHGGADEQFF. CDR3 coding DNA: TGCGCCAGCAGCCATGGGGGGGCCGATGAGCAGTTCTTC.

This chain links TRBV4-2 with TRBJ1-2, with D possibly matching TRBD1 (6 bases). The CDR3 loop spans 16 amino acids. V lost 3 bases and J lost 3, with 17 bases in between. Germline V gene lookup returns CDR1 LGHNA and CDR2 YNFKEQ. CDR3 DNA: TGTGCCAGCAGCCAGGACACAGGGCGGCGTGACTATGGCTACACCTTC. Protein sequence: CASSQDTGRRDYGYTF.